These 27 T cell receptor beta chains were sequenced from one sample in a study of beta chain features in type 1 diabetes. The authors reverse transcribed all of the isolated RNA, so sequencing captured expressed TCRB transcripts. Some clones are missing from TCRdb's copy, which holds only in-frame ones; the method was immunoSEQ multiplex PCR. The sample shows 500,000 to 700,000 clones, roughly a sixth of them seen only once. Source material: naive CD4+ T cells from blood. These TCRs come from a man aged 18 to 30 in good health.

This CDR3 is CAISESLGRTSGNTIYF. The CDR3 coding sequence is TGTGCCATCAGTGAGTCATTGGGACGGACCTCTGGAAACACCATATATTTT. The chain carries TRBV10-3 and TRBJ1-3, with D perhaps TRBD1 (5 bases). CDR3 length: 17 amino acids. The ends were cut back, 0 bases at V and 0 bases at J, with 12 bases in the middle. Per the germline V gene, CDR1 is ENHRY and CDR2 is SYGVKD.

This clone has just a few counts. The chain uses TRBV27 and TRBJ1-2; 7 bases map to TRBD1. The J segment lost 5 bases and the V segment lost 2 bases, leaving 5 bases of the junction unmatched. Germline loops: CDR1 MNHEY, CDR2 SMNVEV (reference sequence). The CDR3 is 14 residues long. In DNA form, the CDR3 reads TGTGCCAGCAGTTTACGGGACAGAAAATATGGCTACACCTTC. This encodes CASSLRDRKYGYTF.

The table lists this clone with a few counts. J is TRBJ1-4 and V is TRBV7-9, with a possible D match to TRBD1 (5 bases). V was trimmed by 3 bases and J by 5 bases, leaving 10 bases between them. The CDR3 length is 14 residues. Germline V lookup: CDR1 SEHNR, CDR2 FQNEAQ (reference sequence). CDR3 sequence reads: CASSFRDRNEKLFF. In nucleotides, the CDR3 is TGTGCCAGCAGCTTCAGAGACAGAAATGAAAAACTGTTTTTT.

As concerns this clone: The sample holds other DNA sequences that translate to the same CDR3. This rearrangement joins TRBV5-1 to TRBJ2-7; TRBD1 agrees at 9 bases. CDR1 is SGHRS and CDR2 is YFSETQ in the germline V gene. V shed 0 bases and J 2 bases; nucleotides not matched to a gene: 0. CDR3 length equals 14 residues. The CDR3 DNA is TGCGCCAGCAGCTTGGGACAGGGGGCCTACGAGCAGTACTTC. It specifies CASSLGQGAYEQYF.

This clone occurred a few times. The chain combines TRBV19 with TRBJ2-1; D is perhaps TRBD2 (6 bases). The V gene's germline CDR1 is LNHDA and CDR2 SQIVND (reference sequence). The V end was cut by 7 bases, the J end by 5 bases, with 15 bases between. This CDR3 is built from 14 residues. The CDR3 region is CASTLGVADNEQFF. The CDR3 DNA follows: TGTGCCAGTACCCTGGGGGTAGCGGACAATGAGCAGTTCTTC.

This chain connects TRBV5-4 to TRBJ2-7; no definite D call. The CDR3 covers 12 residues. Germline V CDR1 and CDR2: SGHNT, YYREEE (reference sequence). With 4 bases removed from V and 5 bases from J, the gap between germline ends came to 10 bases. CDR3: CASSTSRHEQYF. CDR3 nucleotide sequence: TGTGCCAGCAGCACCTCAAGGCACGAGCAGTACTTC. Full variable domain (remainder filled in from reference TRBV5-4 and TRBJ2-7): ETGVTQSPTHLIKTRGQQVTLRCSSQSGHNTVSWYQQALGQGPQFIFQYYREEENGRGNFPPRFSGLQFPNYSSELNVNALELDDSALYLCASSTSRHEQYFGPGTRLTVT.

This clone was found a few times. As DNA, the CDR3 is TGTGCCATCAATCGAGGGCAGGGGCAGACTCCTTATGAGCAGTTCTTC. Translated, it gives CAINRGQGQTPYEQFF. The rearrangement joins TRBV10-3 to TRBJ2-1; maybe TRBD1 (6 bases). Trimming removed 7 bases at V and 8 bases at J, with 24 bases between. Germline V gene data show CDR1 as ENHRY and CDR2 as SYGVKD. This CDR3 spans 16 amino acids.

The gene calls are TRBV19 and TRBJ1-1, with TRBD1 as a possible D gene (6 bases). The germline CDR1 and CDR2 sequences are LNHDA and SQIVND (reference sequence). V dropped 4 bases and J dropped 5 bases, with 14 bases sitting between them. The CDR3 is made up of 14 amino acids. The DNA of the CDR3 is TGTGCCAGTAGTAAACCACAGGGAAGAACTGAAGCTTTCTTT. Residues: CASSKPQGRTEAFF.

This clone was observed a handful of times. This chain joins TRBV28 and TRBJ1-5; D ambiguous. Per germline, CDR1 MDHEN and CDR2 SYDVKM. The CDR3 extends over 17 amino acids. V was pared by 3 bases and J by 1 base, with 16 bases between. In DNA form, the CDR3 reads TGTGCCAGCAGTTTCCGTGAGGCGCGTAGGAGCAATCAGCCCCAGCATTTT. This translates into CASSFREARRSNQPQHF. Full variable domain (remainder filled in from reference TRBV28 and TRBJ1-5): DVKVTQSSRYLVKRTGEKVFLECVQDMDHENMFWYRQDPGLGLRLIYFSYDVKMKEKGDIPEGYSVSREKKERFSLILESASTNQTSMYLCASSFREARRSNQPQHFGDGTRLSIL.

This clone came up a few times. The genes are TRBV11-1 and TRBJ2-3; D possibly corresponds to TRBD2 (7 bases). The V end was cut by 2 bases, the J end by 1 base, with 13 bases between. There are 16 residues in the CDR3. Germline V lookup: CDR1 SGHAT, CDR2 FQDESV (reference sequence). The CDR3 is CASSLRGGYGTDTQYF. In DNA, the CDR3 is TGTGCCAGCAGCTTAAGGGGGGGCTATGGCACAGATACGCAGTATTTT.

This clone was recorded a few times. The rearrangement joins TRBV7-2 to TRBJ2-5; 8 bases line up with TRBD2. The ends lost 1 base at V and 1 base at J; junction bases unmatched: 11. CDR1 is SGHTA, CDR2 FQGNSA, per germline. The CDR3 has 18 residues. The CDR3 DNA reads TGTGCCAGCAGCTTAGGGGGAAGAGCGGGAGTCGCCCAAGAGACCCAGTACTTC. As protein: CASSLGGRAGVAQETQYF.

The genes are TRBV14 and TRBJ1-1; D is unclear. This CDR3 contains 15 residues. Germline CDR1 SGHDN, CDR2 FVKESK. With 3 bases removed from V and 8 bases from J, the gap between germline ends came to 19 bases. The CDR3 DNA reads TGTGCCAGCAGCCACCGTCCCGACTGGTTTGGGGAAGCTTTCTTT. This gives the protein CASSHRPDWFGEAFF.

This sequence joins TRBV18 and TRBJ1-2, with a possible D match to TRBD1 (5 bases). Per germline, CDR1 KGHSH and CDR2 LQKENI. This CDR3 comprises 15 residues. V dropped 2 bases and J dropped 2 bases, with 12 bases sitting between them. The CDR3 spells CASSPSAGRNYGYTF. The CDR3 region has the DNA TGTGCCAGCTCACCAAGCGCAGGGAGGAACTATGGCTACACCTTC.

This clone was detected only a few times. V and J are TRBV7-2 and TRBJ2-5; 7 bases match TRBD2. With 5 bases clipped from V and 4 bases from J, the junction kept 13 bases outside the gene matches. Germline V gene lookup returns CDR1 SGHTA and CDR2 FQGNSA. The CDR3 is made up of 16 amino acids. The CDR3 sequence: CASSPRPRLAAETQYF. CDR3 DNA sequence: TGTGCCAGCAGCCCCCGACCTAGGCTAGCGGCAGAGACCCAGTACTTC. Together with reference TRBV7-2 and TRBJ2-5, the CDR3 gives the full variable domain: GAGVSQSPSNKVTEKGKDVELRCDPISGHTALYWYRQSLGQGLEFLIYFQGNSAPDKSGLPSDRFSAERTGGSVSTLTIQRTQQEDSAVYLCASSPRPRLAAETQYFGPGTRLLVL.

This clone came up a few times. V gene TRBV7-2 combines with J gene TRBJ2-1; TRBD2 matches 8 bases. The germline gives CDR1 SGHTA, CDR2 FQGNSA. This CDR3 comprises 15 residues. V shed 5 bases, J shed 4 bases, and the junction held 7 bases outside the gene matches. CDR3 DNA: TGTGCCAGCAGCCGTGGGGCGGGGGGATACAATGAGCAGTTCTTC. Translating gives CASSRGAGGYNEQFF.

In this sample, this clone turned up once. This chain joins TRBV6-5 and TRBJ1-5, with unresolved D. Looked up from germline, CDR1 is MNHEY and CDR2 is SVGAGI. The CDR3 runs 13 residues. Trimming took off 2 bases at V and 7 bases at J, with 9 bases between the two ends. CDR3 region: CASSYGEGQPQHF. The CDR3 coding sequence is TGTGCCAGCAGTTACGGGGAAGGACAGCCCCAGCATTTT.

The rearrangement joins TRBV28 to TRBJ2-2, with a weak D call TRBD2 (6 bases). This CDR3 spans 16 amino acids. Trimming shortened V by 1 base and J by 5 bases, and 14 bases separated the two germline ends. Per the germline V gene, CDR1 is MDHEN and CDR2 is SYDVKM. This CDR3 is CASSLLSGVLTGELFF. The CDR3 bases are TGTGCCAGCAGTTTATTATCGGGAGTGTTAACCGGGGAGCTGTTTTTT.

The gene calls are TRBV30 and TRBJ1-6; D not resolved. V was cut by 1 base and J by 7 bases, with 8 bases left in between. Germline V gene lookup returns CDR1 GTSNPN and CDR2 SVGIG (reference sequence). The CDR3 has 13 amino acids. In DNA, the CDR3 is TGTGCCTGGAGTGATGGGAGGAATTCACCCCTCCACTTT. Amino acids: CAWSDGRNSPLHF.

The chain has TRBV18 and TRBJ2-3; 7 bases map to TRBD1. CDR1 is KGHSH, CDR2 LQKENI, per germline. The junction had 6 bases not matched to a gene; V was cut back by 3 bases and J by 6 bases. CDR3 length: 14 residues. The CDR3 region has the DNA TGTGCCAGCTCACCCTCGAGGGGGCCCGATACGCAGTATTTT. Translation: CASSPSRGPDTQYF.

The sample holds a few counts of this clone. The CDR3 spells CASSYGDNTEAFF. The CDR3, as DNA: TGTGCCAGCAGTTACGGGGATAACACTGAAGCTTTCTTT. The V and J genes are TRBV27 and TRBJ1-1, with D unresolved. There are 13 residues in the CDR3. V was clipped by 4 bases and J by 2 bases, with 8 bases between them. Germline values: CDR1 MNHEY, CDR2 SMNVEV (reference sequence).

This chain joins TRBV5-1 and TRBJ2-7, with 9 bases lining up with TRBD1. Germline V gene data show CDR1 as SGHRS and CDR2 as YFSETQ. The V segment lost 3 bases and the J segment 0 bases; nucleotides outside the gene matches: 4. The CDR3 is made up of 15 amino acids. The CDR3 sequence: CASSWTGVGSYEQYF. In DNA, the CDR3 is TGCGCCAGCAGCTGGACAGGGGTCGGCTCCTACGAGCAGTACTTC.

This clone was detected a few times. The J gene is TRBJ2-7, the V gene TRBV7-9; 8 bases map to TRBD1. The CDR3 covers 15 residues. The junction had 6 bases not matched to a gene; V was cut back by 5 bases and J by 0 bases. CDR1 SEHNR and CDR2 FQNEAQ come from the germline V gene (reference sequence). This CDR3 is CASSPPGQASYEQYF. CDR3 sequence (DNA): TGTGCCAGCAGCCCCCCGGGACAGGCCTCCTACGAGCAGTACTTC.

This chain links TRBV18 with TRBJ2-1; TRBD2 might be the D (5 bases). The CDR3 is 18 amino acids. CDR1 KGHSH and CDR2 LQKENI come from the germline V gene. V dropped 6 bases and J dropped 0 bases, with 21 bases sitting between them. CDR3 in DNA: TGTGCCAGCTCCCGGAATAGTGTAGGGAGCATCTCCTACAATGAGCAGTTCTTC. This sequence encodes CASSRNSVGSISYNEQFF.

This clone was seen a few times. V gene TRBV4-2 combines with J gene TRBJ1-4; the D is unclear. CDR1 is LGHNA, CDR2 YNFKEQ, per germline. The CDR3 is 13 residues long. Deletions cut 0 bases from V and 8 bases from J, with 7 bases between. CDR3 in DNA: TGTGCCAGCAGCCAAGATAGAGAAGAAAAACTGTTTTTT. The encoded protein is CASSQDREEKLFF.

V and J are TRBV9 and TRBJ2-2; 10 nucleotides match TRBD1. CDR1 is SGDLS, CDR2 YYNGEE, per germline. CDR3 length: 17 residues. V was pared by 0 bases and J by 3 bases, with 5 bases of the junction left unmatched. CDR3 region: CASSVAPGTGDTGELFF. CDR3 nucleotides: TGTGCCAGCAGCGTAGCCCCCGGGACAGGGGACACCGGGGAGCTGTTTTTT.

The V and J genes are TRBV9 and TRBJ1-5; 8 bases match TRBD1. CDR1 and CDR2 from the germline V gene are SGDLS and YYNGEE. The CDR3 extends over 15 amino acids. Trimming at V came to 0 bases and at J to 2 bases, leaving 1 base not matched to a gene. The CDR3 region is CASSVAGGGNQPQHF. The DNA for the CDR3 is TGTGCCAGCAGCGTAGCAGGGGGCGGCAATCAGCCCCAGCATTTT.

This clone has only a few counts. The same CDR3 can be traced to other DNA sequences in this sample. J is TRBJ1-6 and V is TRBV5-1; D is unresolved. Germline V gene data show CDR1 as SGHRS and CDR2 as YFSETQ. CDR3 length: 16 residues. V lost 0 bases to trimming and J lost 0 bases, with 7 bases between them. The CDR3 DNA is TGCGCCAGCAGCTTGGGATCGAGCTCCTATAATTCACCCCTCCACTTT. This encodes CASSLGSSSYNSPLHF.